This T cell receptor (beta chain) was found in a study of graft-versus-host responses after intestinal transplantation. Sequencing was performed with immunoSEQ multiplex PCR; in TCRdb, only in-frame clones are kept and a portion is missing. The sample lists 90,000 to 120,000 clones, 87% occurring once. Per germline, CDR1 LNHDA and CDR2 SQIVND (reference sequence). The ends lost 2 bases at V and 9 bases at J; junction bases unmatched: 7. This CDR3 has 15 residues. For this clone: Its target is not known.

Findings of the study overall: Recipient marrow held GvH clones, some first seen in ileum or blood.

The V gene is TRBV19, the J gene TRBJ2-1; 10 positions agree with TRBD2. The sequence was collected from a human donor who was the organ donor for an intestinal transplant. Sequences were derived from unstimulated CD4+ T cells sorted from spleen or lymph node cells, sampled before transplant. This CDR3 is CASSISAGGRGEQFF. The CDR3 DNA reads TGTGCCAGTAGTATATCAGCGGGGGGGCGAGGTGAGCAGTTCTTC.